Listed here are 28 T cell receptor beta chains from one sample, sequenced in a study of technical replicates of blood from a handful of donors (TCRdb year 2017). Library construction relied on the immunoSEQ multiplex PCR assay. TCRdb carries this immuneACCESS record with in-frame sequences only. Its versions omit some clonotypes, under half of them owing to an unresolved V gene in the studies checked, with the rest unexplained. This sample gives about 62,000 clones in total; roughly 86% of them show up just once. The biggest ten clones account for 4.8% of the sample. Material for sequencing was PBMCs. Receptors originate from a human donor in good health. Some clones in this sample may be carry-over from other donors' samples.

The CDR3 sequence: CASSDSASGAPPYF. For the CDR3, the DNA is TGTGCCAGCAGTGATTCCGCTAGCGGAGCCCCTCCGTACTTC. The chain recombines TRBV6-1 with TRBJ2-5; TRBD2 matches at 7 bases. The CDR3 has 14 residues. Trimming at V came to 3 bases and at J to 13 bases, leaving 14 bases not matched to a gene. The V gene's germline CDR1 is MNHNS and CDR2 SASEGT.

The chain couples TRBV25-1 to TRBJ1-3, with D perhaps matching TRBD1 (5 bases). The CDR3 runs 15 residues. Trimming took off 7 bases at V and 1 base at J, with 14 bases between the two ends. The germline V gene has CDR1 MGHDK and CDR2 SYGVNS. CDR3 in DNA: TGTGCCAGCATTGGGACGGGGGGATCTGGAAACACCATATATTTT. Encoded protein: CASIGTGGSGNTIYF.

CDR3 DNA sequence: TGTGCCAGCAGCCTGACGACTAGCGGGAGTTTGGATACGCAGTATTTT. Translating it yields CASSLTTSGSLDTQYF. The V call is TRBV13, the J call TRBJ2-3; 12 nucleotides agree with TRBD2. The V gene's germline CDR1 is PRHDT and CDR2 FYEKMQ (reference sequence). CDR3 length: 16 amino acids. After removal of 5 bases from V and 6 bases from J, the junction contained 9 bases not matched to a gene.

This clone was seen a handful of times. The chain uses TRBV5-1 and TRBJ1-4; D is perhaps TRBD1 (6 bases). This CDR3 comprises 15 residues. Germline CDR1 is SGHRS and CDR2 is YFSETQ. Trimming took off 2 bases at V and 7 bases at J, with 15 bases between the two ends. The CDR3 loop reads CASSLVWGLGEKLFF. The DNA of the CDR3 is TGCGCCAGCAGCTTAGTTTGGGGGCTGGGTGAAAAACTGTTTTTT.

The rearrangement links TRBV4-3 to TRBJ1-4, with 8 bases fitting TRBD1. The CDR3 contains 14 residues. V lost 2 bases, J lost 5 bases, and 1 base stayed unmatched. CDR1 is LGHNA, CDR2 YSLEER, per germline. CDR3 sequence (DNA): TGCGCCAGCAGCCAACGGACAGGGAATGAAAAACTGTTTTTT. Its protein is CASSQRTGNEKLFF.

The rearrangement links TRBV4-1 to TRBJ1-2; D perhaps matches TRBD1 (5 bases). CDR1 is MGHRA and CDR2 is YSYEKL in the germline V gene. Trimming stripped 8 bases from V and 0 bases from J, with 13 bases between. The CDR3 contains 14 residues. The CDR3 bases are TGCGCCAGCGGGATGGGGGGGACTAACTATGGCTACACCTTC. Its translation: CASGMGGTNYGYTF.

The chain has TRBV27 and TRBJ2-1; 7 bases fit TRBD1. The CDR3 covers 16 residues. Germline CDR1 and CDR2: MNHEY and SMNVEV (reference sequence). J gave up 2 bases and V 6 bases, and 10 bases lay outside the gene matches. In DNA form, the CDR3 reads TGTGCCAGCAGCCCATTTATGGGGACAGCCTACAATGAGCAGTTCTTC. Protein: CASSPFMGTAYNEQFF.

This chain uses TRBV6-4 with TRBJ2-1, with D possibly being TRBD2 (5 bases). The CDR3 sequence is 16 residues long. V shed 0 bases and J shed 0 bases, with 9 bases lying between them. Germline CDR1 reads MRHNA; CDR2 reads SNTAGT. The CDR3 bases are TGTGCCAGCAGTGACTCGGCCAGCGGCTCCTACAATGAGCAGTTCTTC. Amino acid sequence: CASSDSASGSYNEQFF.

The table lists this clone with a few counts. The chain employs TRBV30 and TRBJ2-3; tentative D call: TRBD2 (5 bases). Trimming shortened V by 4 bases and J by 9 bases, and 14 bases separated the two germline ends. The germline CDR1 and CDR2 sequences are GTSNPN and SVGIG (reference sequence). The CDR3 totals 12 residues. The CDR3 reads CAWTRSSGTQYF. DNA of the CDR3: TGTGCCTGGACAAGGTCATCGGGAACGCAGTATTTT.

This clone was counted a single time. V and J are TRBV27 and TRBJ1-2; D might be TRBD1 (5 bases). The CDR3 contains 16 residues. Trimming stripped 1 base from V and 6 bases from J, with 18 bases between. Germline V gene lookup returns CDR1 MNHEY and CDR2 SMNVEV (reference sequence). CDR3 DNA sequence: TGTGCCAGCAGTTTATGGTCTTATGCAGGGTCCGATGGCTACACCTTC. Protein sequence: CASSLWSYAGSDGYTF.

The rearrangement links TRBV19 to TRBJ2-7; 8 positions match TRBD2. Losses at the gene ends were 6 bases for V and 4 bases for J; bases not matched to a gene: 5. The CDR3 is 13 residues long. Germline CDR1 LNHDA, CDR2 SQIVND (reference sequence). The CDR3 loop is CASRLTGGYEQYF. CDR3 nucleotide sequence: TGTGCCAGTAGACTGACGGGAGGGTACGAGCAGTACTTC.

This chain joins TRBV2 and TRBJ2-7; 7 bases map to TRBD1. The germline gives CDR1 SNHLY, CDR2 FYNNEI. Trimming at V came to 4 bases and at J to 1 base, leaving 7 bases not matched to a gene. CDR3 length: 15 amino acids. CDR3 DNA sequence: TGTGCCAGCAGTGTACCTAGGGACAGATCCTACGAGCAGTACTTC. Amino acid sequence: CASSVPRDRSYEQYF.

This rearrangement joins TRBV2 to TRBJ2-7; D is perhaps TRBD1 (6 bases). The CDR3 runs 12 residues. Germline loops: CDR1 SNHLY, CDR2 FYNNEI. Trimming removed 6 bases at V and 5 bases at J, with 11 bases between. CDR3 nucleotide sequence: TGTGCCAGCAGGTTACAGGGCCACGAGCAGTACTTC. This encodes CASRLQGHEQYF.

The table lists this clone with a count of one. The DNA for the CDR3 is TGTGCCAGCAGCCCCCGGACTAGCGGGAGGAATAATGAGCAGTTCTTC. Translation: CASSPRTSGRNNEQFF. The chain links TRBV9 to TRBJ2-1, with 14 bases identical to TRBD2. This CDR3 spans 16 amino acids. CDR1 is SGDLS, CDR2 YYNGEE, per germline. V lost 4 bases and J lost 7; bases outside the gene matches: 7.

The chain links TRBV9 to TRBJ1-6; 7 bases are a match to TRBD1. The V gene's germline CDR1 is SGDLS and CDR2 YYNGEE. Losses at the gene ends were 0 bases for V and 7 bases for J; bases not matched to a gene: 4. CDR3 size: 15 residues. The CDR3 DNA is TGTGCCAGCAGCGTAGGAGAGGGGGCAAATTCACCCCTCCACTTT. Protein product: CASSVGEGANSPLHF.

This chain joins TRBV13 and TRBJ2-2, with 8 bases identical to TRBD2. CDR1 is PRHDT, CDR2 FYEKMQ, per germline (reference sequence). This CDR3 spans 16 amino acids. V trimming: 5 bases; J trimming: 1 base; junction bases outside the gene matches: 6. The CDR3 here is CASSKSGGQNTGELFF. The CDR3 DNA reads as TGTGCCAGCAGCAAAAGCGGGGGCCAGAACACCGGGGAGCTGTTTTTT.

The table lists this clone with a few counts. This sequence joins TRBV28 and TRBJ1-5; D unclear. Trimming stripped 5 bases from V and 2 bases from J, with 7 bases between. The CDR3 length is 13 residues. CDR1 MDHEN and CDR2 SYDVKM come from the germline V gene. CDR3 protein: CASSEVGNQPQHF. CDR3 DNA sequence: TGTGCCAGCAGTGAGGTTGGCAATCAGCCCCAGCATTTT.

The chain recombines TRBV7-2 with TRBJ2-2; 8 positions match TRBD1. V gave up 5 bases and J gave up 4 bases; unmatched junction bases: 6. Germline V gene lookup returns CDR1 SGHTA and CDR2 FQGNSA. This CDR3 is built from 15 residues. DNA for the CDR3: TGTGCCAGCAGCCCACCGGGACAGGTCACCGGGGAGCTGTTTTTT. Its translation is CASSPPGQVTGELFF.

V gene TRBV7-9 combines with J gene TRBJ1-6, with 9 bases aligning to TRBD1. CDR3 length equals 16 residues. CDR1 SEHNR and CDR2 FQNEAQ come from the germline V gene (reference sequence). V was pared by 0 bases and J by 9 bases, with 6 bases of the junction left unmatched. CDR3 sequence (DNA): TGTGCCAGCAGCTTAGCGATGGACAGGGGTGGTTCACCCCTCCACTTT. It encodes CASSLAMDRGGSPLHF.

This rearrangement joins TRBV4-2 to TRBJ2-2; no firm D call. The V and J ends lost 0 bases and 0 bases respectively, with 8 bases between them. Germline CDR1 LGHNA, CDR2 YNFKEQ. The CDR3 is made up of 16 amino acids. CDR3 sequence (DNA): TGTGCCAGCAGCCAAGATTGGCGGACGAACACCGGGGAGCTGTTTTTT. It codes for CASSQDWRTNTGELFF.

This rearrangement joins TRBV29-1 to TRBJ2-5, with D tentatively TRBD2 (6 bases). CDR1 and CDR2 from the germline V gene are SQVTM and ANQGSEA. The CDR3 is 13 residues long. V was trimmed by 6 bases and J by 5 bases, leaving 16 bases between them. The CDR3 spells CSVPLGGGETQYF. DNA for the CDR3: TGCAGCGTGCCCCTGGGGGGTGGGGAGACCCAGTACTTC.

This clone was detected ten times or more. The chain joins TRBV2 to TRBJ2-7; 8 positions agree with TRBD2. The V gene end was trimmed by 3 bases and the J gene end by 6 bases; junction bases not matched to a gene: 10. There are 15 residues in the CDR3. CDR1 is SNHLY and CDR2 is FYNNEI in the germline V gene. The CDR3, as DNA: TGTGCCAGCAGTGAGGCGGGACTAGTCAGCGGCGAGCAGTACTTC. Translation gives CASSEAGLVSGEQYF.

The chain employs TRBV27 and TRBJ2-3, with a tentative D call TRBD2 (5 bases). With 7 bases removed from V and 2 bases from J, the gap between germline ends came to 13 bases. In germline, CDR1 is MNHEY, CDR2 SMNVEV (reference sequence). This CDR3 spans 14 amino acids. In nucleotides, the CDR3 is TGTGCCAGCATGATTAGCGTTATCACAGATACGCAGTATTTT. Translating it yields CASMISVITDTQYF.

This sequence joins TRBV7-9 and TRBJ2-4; TRBD1 aligns across 8 bases. The V segment lost 7 bases and the J segment 1 base; nucleotides outside the gene matches: 12. CDR1 SEHNR and CDR2 FQNEAQ come from the germline V gene (reference sequence). This CDR3 is 17 amino acids long. Here the CDR3 reads CASTPSSRGLAKNIQYF. The CDR3 nucleotides read TGTGCCAGCACCCCCTCGAGCAGGGGGCTTGCCAAAAACATTCAGTACTTC.

The V gene is TRBV7-2, the J gene TRBJ1-3; D remains ambiguous. With 3 bases removed from V and 0 bases from J, the gap between germline ends came to 9 bases. This CDR3 comprises 15 residues. Germline CDR1 is SGHTA and CDR2 is FQGNSA. The DNA of the CDR3 is TGTGCCAGCAGCTTTCCAGAAAGCTCTGGAAACACCATATATTTT. It is translated as CASSFPESSGNTIYF.

This chain joins TRBV30 and TRBJ2-5; D not resolved. Germline V gene lookup returns CDR1 GTSNPN and CDR2 SVGIG (reference sequence). The V end was cut by 6 bases, the J end by 2 bases, with 16 bases between. The CDR3 extends over 14 amino acids. The CDR3 region has the DNA TGTGCCTGCCGACCTCCGGGTGGGCAAGAGACCCAGTACTTC. Protein product: CACRPPGGQETQYF.

The chain is built from TRBV5-4 and TRBJ1-2; 9 bases map to TRBD1. This CDR3 comprises 15 residues. Germline assignment: CDR1 SGHNT and CDR2 YYREEE (reference sequence). Trimming removed 3 bases from V and 7 bases from J; junction bases left unmatched: 10. CDR3 residues: CASSSGQGRLGGYTF. The CDR3 coding sequence is TGTGCCAGCAGCTCGGGACAGGGAAGGCTGGGTGGCTACACCTTC.

The V and J genes are TRBV7-2 and TRBJ2-7, with 8 bases matching TRBD1. CDR1 is SGHTA and CDR2 is FQGNSA in the germline V gene. The CDR3 loop spans 15 amino acids. Unmatched junction bases numbered 6, after V lost 1 base and J lost 4 bases. The CDR3 here is CASSLGRGREYEQYF. CDR3 nucleotide sequence: TGTGCCAGCAGCTTAGGCAGGGGGCGCGAGTACGAGCAGTACTTC.